These 25 T cell receptor beta chains originate from one sample sequenced in a study of T-cell reconstitution after alpha-beta-depleted transplantation in children. Library preparation (for TCRbeta) was performed with unique molecular identifiers. MiXCR, run by TCRdb on the PCR reads, gives a single entry per CDR3 protein. The sample carries some 530,000 distinct CDR3 sequences, around 12% recorded once. Here the sequenced sample was PBMCs from the stem cell graft donor, taken from the stem cell graft. Source of these receptors: a human donor who donated a stem cell graft to a child with combined immunodeficiency.

The gene calls are TRBV15 and TRBJ2-7, with 8 nucleotides matching TRBD1. Germline CDR1 LNHNV, CDR2 YYDKDF (reference sequence). V was pared by 3 bases and J by 6 bases, with 10 bases of the junction left unmatched. This CDR3 spans 15 amino acids. CDR3 sequence reads: CATSSGQGIPGEQYF. The CDR3 DNA sequence: TGTGCCACCAGCAGTGGACAGGGAATCCCGGGCGAGCAGTACTTC.

The chain employs TRBV20-1 and TRBJ2-1; maybe TRBD1 (6 bases). Germline V gene lookup returns CDR1 DFQATT and CDR2 SNEGSKA (reference sequence). The CDR3 totals 13 residues. Trimming removed 2 bases from V and 8 bases from J, with 13 bases in between. CDR3 nucleotide sequence: TGCAGTGCTAGAACTCCAGGGGTTGATGAGCAGTTCTTC. Translating gives CSARTPGVDEQFF.

In this sample, this clonotype turned up a few times. The chain links TRBV20-1 to TRBJ2-3; 11 nucleotides match TRBD1. The ends lost 5 bases at V and 2 bases at J; junction bases unmatched: 12. The CDR3 sequence is 17 residues long. The germline V gene has CDR1 DFQATT and CDR2 SNEGSKA (reference sequence). The CDR3 sequence is CSAQPPGQGELTDTQYF. In nucleotides, the CDR3 is TGCAGTGCTCAACCTCCGGGACAGGGGGAACTCACAGATACGCAGTATTTT.

This clonotype has just a few counts. This rearrangement joins TRBV10-3 to TRBJ2-3; 9 bases are a match to TRBD2. The length of the CDR3 is 14 residues. Germline values: CDR1 ENHRY, CDR2 SYGVKD. V shed 6 bases, J shed 1 base, and the junction held 2 bases outside the gene matches. DNA of the CDR3: TGTGCCATCAGGCGGGGGGGCCGCACAGATACGCAGTATTTT. As protein: CAIRRGGRTDTQYF.

This clonotype occurred many times. The chain links TRBV10-3 to TRBJ2-7; 8 bases map to TRBD1. The CDR3 runs 14 residues. Germline-derived CDR1 and CDR2 are ENHRY and SYGVKD. J lost 2 bases, V lost 5 bases, and 5 bases had no gene match. CDR3 loop: CAISPTGAPYEQYF. Here the CDR3 DNA reads TGTGCCATCAGTCCGACAGGGGCACCCTACGAGCAGTACTTC.

A word on this clonotype: With a much larger clone just one base away, this may be a read error. This rearrangement joins TRBV7-6 to TRBJ2-3; D perhaps matches TRBD2 (6 bases). V gave up 3 bases and J gave up 1 base, with 8 bases separating them. CDR1 and CDR2 from the germline V gene are SGHVS and FNYEAQ. This CDR3 comprises 14 residues. CDR3 DNA: TGTGCCAGCAGCTTCTCGGGGGGCACAGATACGCAGTATTTT. This sequence encodes CASSFSGGTDTQYF.

This clonotype was seen more than once but under ten times. The V call is TRBV30, the J call TRBJ2-7, with D possibly matching TRBD1 (6 bases). CDR1 is GTSNPN, CDR2 SVGIG, per germline (reference sequence). The V gene lost 3 bases and the J gene lost 0 bases, with 15 bases spanning the gap. The CDR3 runs 15 residues. The CDR3 sequence: CAWRIRDTFSYEQYF. Here the CDR3 DNA reads TGTGCCTGGAGGATAAGGGACACCTTCTCCTACGAGCAGTACTTC.

The gene calls are TRBV29-1 and TRBJ2-7; D is undetermined. Germline loops: CDR1 SQVTM, CDR2 ANQGSEA. Trimming took 6 bases from V and 4 from J, leaving 13 bases between them. The CDR3 runs 12 residues. DNA for the CDR3: TGCAGCGTCCTGGACCGCCTATACGAGCAGTACTTC. It is translated as CSVLDRLYEQYF.

This clonotype showed up just a few times. The CDR3 sequence is CASRGAGGNTIYF. DNA of the CDR3: TGTGCCAGCCGGGGGGCGGGAGGAAACACCATATATTTT. This chain uses TRBV7-2 with TRBJ1-3, with a weak D call TRBD1 (6 bases). Germline V CDR1 and CDR2: SGHTA, FQGNSA. V was pared by 8 bases and J by 4 bases, with 12 bases between. The CDR3 sequence is 13 residues long. The full variable domain, with the rest looked up from reference TRBV7-2 and TRBJ1-3, is GAGVSQSPSNKVTEKGKDVELRCDPISGHTALYWYRQSLGQGLEFLIYFQGNSAPDKSGLPSDRFSAERTGGSVSTLTIQRTQQEDSAVYLCASRGAGGNTIYFGEGSWLTVV.

V gene TRBV19 combines with J gene TRBJ2-3; D possibly matches TRBD1 or TRBD2 (6 bases each). The CDR3 contains 15 residues. The germline V and J ends were trimmed by 5 bases and 1 base, with 13 bases remaining between them. In germline, CDR1 is LNHDA, CDR2 SQIVND (reference sequence). CDR3 in DNA: TGTGCCAGTAGTTACCGGGGGCCTCGCACAGATACGCAGTATTTT. Its translation is CASSYRGPRTDTQYF.

The chain has TRBV6-4 and TRBJ2-1; D gene uncertain. V was trimmed by 0 bases and J by 6 bases, leaving 6 bases between them. CDR1 and CDR2 from the germline V gene are MRHNA and SNTAGT. This CDR3 has 13 amino acids. CDR3 sequence: CASSDSPSNEQFF. The CDR3 coding sequence is TGTGCCAGCAGTGACTCCCCTAGCAATGAGCAGTTCTTC.

This clonotype was observed at least ten times. This chain connects TRBV7-8 to TRBJ2-7; D remains ambiguous. The V gene lost 11 bases and the J gene lost 0 bases, with 17 bases spanning the gap. The length of the CDR3 is 14 residues. Germline V gives CDR1 SGHVS, CDR2 FQNEAQ. The CDR3 region is CACHDLPYSYEQYF. Written as DNA, the CDR3 is TGTGCCTGCCATGACTTGCCTTACTCCTACGAGCAGTACTTC.

This clonotype was seen a few times. At one end the junction does not follow the germline gene, possibly because of a read error. This chain uses TRBV7-9 with TRBJ2-3, with 12 bases fitting TRBD2. The V gene's germline CDR1 is SEHNR and CDR2 FQNEAQ (reference sequence). This CDR3 is 15 amino acids long. The CDR3 sequence: CASSLAGGPGDTQYF. The CDR3 DNA sequence: TGTGCCAGCAGCCTAGCGGGAGGGCCGGGGGATACGCAGTATTTT.

The chain links TRBV9 to TRBJ2-7, with D possibly TRBD1 on 5 matching bases. The V end lost 2 bases, the J end lost 3 bases, and 15 bases lay between the germline ends. There are 15 residues in the CDR3. CDR1 is SGDLS, CDR2 YYNGEE, per germline. The CDR3 nucleotides are TGTGCCAGCAGCGTCGGCCAGGGTTTATTCTACGAGCAGTACTTC. It translates to CASSVGQGLFYEQYF.

This clonotype has a handful of counts. The J gene is TRBJ1-5, the V gene TRBV12-3 or TRBV12-4; D gene uncertain. This CDR3 contains 15 residues. V shed 1 base and J shed 7 bases, with 14 bases lying between them. CDR3 sequence: CASSLVLGSGQPQHF. CDR3 bases: TGTGCCAGCAGTTTAGTTTTGGGGTCAGGCCAGCCCCAGCATTTT.

J is TRBJ2-3 and V is TRBV6-2 or TRBV6-3, with a possible D match to TRBD2 (6 bases). Trimming pared 5 bases from V and 0 bases from J, leaving 9 bases between. The CDR3 extends over 14 amino acids. CDR1 MNHEY and CDR2 SVGEGT come from the germline V gene. As DNA, the CDR3 is TGTGCCAGCAGTGGCGGGACTAGCACAGATACGCAGTATTTT. This translates into CASSGGTSTDTQYF.

This clonotype was seen ten or more times. This sequence joins TRBV5-1 and TRBJ1-5; 7 bases align to TRBD1. This CDR3 spans 13 amino acids. Germline CDR1 and CDR2: SGHRS and YFSETQ. The V segment lost 0 bases and the J segment 7 bases; nucleotides outside the gene matches: 1. The CDR3, as DNA: TGCGCCAGCAGCTTGGGACAGGGACAGCCCCAGCATTTT. Protein sequence: CASSLGQGQPQHF.

The J gene is TRBJ2-2, the V gene TRBV9; D not resolved. The V end was cut by 4 bases, the J end by 1 base, with 8 bases between. Germline CDR1 and CDR2: SGDLS and YYNGEE. The CDR3 length is 14 residues. The CDR3 reads CASSSVGNTGELFF. CDR3 coding DNA: TGTGCCAGCAGCTCAGTAGGGAACACCGGGGAGCTGTTTTTT.

This clonotype was seen a handful of times. The chain uses TRBV12-3 or TRBV12-4 and TRBJ2-2; possible D gene TRBD2, 6 bases. CDR3 size: 14 residues. V lost 4 bases, J lost 4 bases, and 10 bases lay in between. CDR3 nucleotides: TGTGCCAGCAGTTCAGCGGGTCTCACCGGGGAGCTGTTTTTT. Its translation: CASSSAGLTGELFF.

This clonotype occurred a few times. The J gene is TRBJ2-3, the V gene TRBV6-1; 9 bases map to TRBD2. Trimming at V came to 5 bases and at J to 2 bases, leaving 17 bases not matched to a gene. CDR1 and CDR2 from the germline V gene are MNHNS and SASEGT. The CDR3 covers 19 residues. This chain's CDR3 is CASSPSFVLAGSTTDTQYF. CDR3 sequence (DNA): TGTGCCAGCAGTCCCTCCTTCGTCCTAGCGGGATCCACCACAGATACGCAGTATTTT.

This clonotype has more than one count but fewer than ten. This chain links TRBV5-1 with TRBJ2-1; 10 bases align to TRBD2. The germline gives CDR1 SGHRS, CDR2 YFSETQ. J gave up 5 bases and V 2 bases, and 13 bases lay outside the gene matches. This CDR3 has 18 amino acids. CDR3 nucleotides: TGCGCCAGCAGCTTTGGCGGGACTAGCGCGGGGTCCCACAATGAGCAGTTCTTC. This encodes CASSFGGTSAGSHNEQFF. Full variable domain (outside the CDR3, taken from reference TRBV5-1 and TRBJ2-1): KAGVTQTPRYLIKTRGQQVTLSCSPISGHRSVSWYQQTPGQGLQFLFEYFSETQRNKGNFPGRFSGRQFSNSRSEMNVSTLELGDSALYLCASSFGGTSAGSHNEQFFGPGTRLTVL.

This clonotype was recorded at least ten times. The rearrangement links TRBV29-1 to TRBJ2-5; 8 nucleotides line up with TRBD1. Trimming at V came to 7 bases and at J to 5 bases, leaving 6 bases not matched to a gene. CDR1 SQVTM and CDR2 ANQGSEA come from the germline V gene. CDR3 length equals 12 residues. The CDR3 region is CSGRTGRETQYF. The CDR3 DNA sequence: TGCAGCGGCCGGACAGGGCGGGAGACCCAGTACTTC.

The genes are TRBV2 and TRBJ2-2; D is unresolved. V gave up 3 bases and J gave up 8 bases, with 16 bases separating them. The CDR3 runs 15 residues. Germline lookup yields CDR1 SNHLY and CDR2 FYNNEI. This chain's CDR3 is CASSDPGRSRGELFF. CDR3 DNA: TGTGCCAGCAGTGATCCCGGACGATCGAGGGGGGAGCTGTTTTTT.

This clonotype was counted a few times. The genes are TRBV15 and TRBJ2-7, with a possible D match to TRBD2 (5 bases). Trimming took 2 bases from V and 3 from J, leaving 5 bases between them. This CDR3 is built from 12 residues. Looked up from germline, CDR1 is LNHNV and CDR2 is YYDKDF (reference sequence). CDR3 sequence: CATSRRDYEQYF. The CDR3 nucleotides read TGTGCCACCAGCAGACGGGACTACGAGCAGTACTTC.

The chain is built from TRBV20-1 and TRBJ1-6, with 7 bases that match TRBD1. V was clipped by 3 bases and J by 5 bases; unmatched bases: 13. The germline gives CDR1 DFQATT, CDR2 SNEGSKA (reference sequence). The CDR3 covers 17 residues. CDR3 sequence (DNA): TGCAGTGCTAGGGACCTCTCCGGGACAGTACATAATTCACCCCTCCACTTT. This codes for CSARDLSGTVHNSPLHF.